The present TCR beta chain was sequenced within a study of blood T cell repertoires in COVID-19. Study at large: COVID-19 samples, acute and convalescent, were from the United States, Italy and Spain.

The CDR3 contains 15 residues. J gave up 8 bases and V 0 bases, and 7 bases lay outside the gene matches. Germline V gene sequence: CDR1 SGHRS, CDR2 YFSETQ. Assay: immunoSEQ multiplex PCR; the TCRdb copy retains only in-frame clones and omits some. Found here are about 140,000 clones, nearly 90% of them singletons; the top ten hold 1.5% to 2%. Sequences were obtained from peripheral blood. The V gene is TRBV5-1, the J gene TRBJ1-4; 7 bases match TRBD1. The TCR originated in a man between 65 and 80 years old with acute or convalescent COVID-19. The DNA of the CDR3 is TGCGCCAGCAGCTTGGTTGCAGGGGGAGGAGAAAAACTGTTTTTT. Protein product: CASSLVAGGGEKLFF.